The 7 T cell receptor beta chains listed next were all sequenced from one sample in a study of T cell clonotyping in hematopoietic cell transplantation. Clones were sequenced by immunoSEQ multiplex PCR, and TCRdb holds only the in-frame ones, with some missing. The table shows fewer than 50,000 clones, with approximately 90% occurring only once. Time point: recipient sample about 28 days before transplant, after cytoreduction. The sample in question was peripheral blood mononuclear cells, obtained before stem cell transplant. The receptors were sampled from a man in his sixties with biphenotypic leukemia. Some clones in this sample may be carry-over from other donors' samples.

The chain recombines TRBV28 with TRBJ1-1, with D unclear. This CDR3 region has 17 residues. Trimming removed 6 bases at V and 2 bases at J, with 22 bases between. Germline values: CDR1 MDHEN, CDR2 SYDVKM. In DNA, the CDR3 is TGTGCCAGCAGCTGGGGAGAACTTTGGGGTACAAACACTGAAGCTTTCTTT. It codes for CASSWGELWGTNTEAFF.

The chain uses TRBV4-2 and TRBJ2-3, with 10 bases fitting TRBD2. The CDR3 runs to 16 residues. The V segment lost 3 bases and the J segment 4 bases; nucleotides outside the gene matches: 7. Germline CDR1 reads LGHNA; CDR2 reads YNFKEQ. The CDR3 nucleotides are TGTGCCAGCAGCCAGCCCCAGCGGGAGGGCCCAGATACGCAGTATTTT. This translates into CASSQPQREGPDTQYF.

The V call is TRBV5-1, the J call TRBJ2-3, with TRBD2 as a possible D gene (6 bases). CDR1 and CDR2 (germline): SGHRS, YFSETQ. Trimming shortened V by 4 bases and J by 6 bases, and 18 bases separated the two germline ends. The CDR3 is 15 amino acids. In DNA form, the CDR3 reads TGCGCCAGCAGCCTGTCCCCGGGGGATCAGGATACGCAGTATTTT. Translating gives CASSLSPGDQDTQYF.

V and J are TRBV6-5 and TRBJ1-1; 9 nucleotides agree with TRBD1. After removal of 6 bases from V and 6 bases from J, the junction contained 8 bases not matched to a gene. CDR3 length: 14 residues. CDR1 and CDR2 from the germline V gene are MNHEY and SVGAGI. The CDR3 sequence is CASSLTGGQAEAFF. For the CDR3, the DNA is TGTGCCAGCAGCCTTACAGGGGGCCAGGCTGAAGCTTTCTTT.

This chain uses TRBV28 with TRBJ2-6; TRBD2 might be the D (6 bases). This CDR3 has 16 residues. Germline CDR1 reads MDHEN; CDR2 reads SYDVKM. Trimming removed 8 bases at V and 0 bases at J, with 14 bases between. The CDR3 DNA follows: TGTGCCAGCCTTCCGGGAGCCAACTCTGGGGCCAACGTCCTGACTTTC. Its translation is CASLPGANSGANVLTF.

The chain employs TRBV7-8 and TRBJ2-5; D remains ambiguous. Trimming left V 1 base short and J 10 bases short, with 4 bases between. This CDR3 has 10 amino acids. Germline-derived CDR1 and CDR2 are SGHVS and FQNEAQ. In nucleotides, the CDR3 is TGTGCCAGCAGCTTAGAAGTCCAGTACTTC. Residues: CASSLEVQYF.

The CDR3 region is CASSLGPNYEQYF. The CDR3 DNA follows: TGTGCCAGCAGCTTAGGCCCAAACTACGAGCAGTACTTC. This sequence joins TRBV7-6 and TRBJ2-7; D unresolved. This CDR3 has 13 residues. V lost 1 base and J 3 bases, leaving 7 bases between the germline ends. Germline CDR1 is SGHVS and CDR2 is FNYEAQ.